Listed below are T cell receptor beta chains from one sample, sequenced in a study of CD8 T cells in Susac syndrome. TCRdb re-analysed the immunoSEQ multiplex PCR reads in MiXCR, keeping a single row per CDR3 protein. The table includes about 130,000 distinct CDR3 sequences, about 90% detected once. Sequencing used CD8+ T cells from PBMCs. These receptor sequences come from a human donor with multiple sclerosis. Each CDR3 is given with its conserved first and last residue. Each record gives: clone size, J gene, D gene, V gene, CDR3 protein, CDR3 DNA. A D gene is named only where the DNA matches it firmly. The listing skips clone size in some rows; elsewhere it reads once, few, many or a size class.

-,TRBJ1-1,-,TRBV10-3,CAIRDPGTEAFF,TGTGCCATCAGGGACCCGGGCACTGAAGCTTTCTTT
-,TRBJ2-7,-,TRBV7-6,CASSVGLPSPYEQYF,TGTGCCAGCAGCGTTGGACTACCCTCGCCCTACGAGCAGTACTTC
-,TRBJ2-5,-,TRBV3-1,CASTLLGQETQYF,TGTGCCAGCACTCTACTCGGCCAAGAGACCCAGTACTTC
-,TRBJ2-2,-,TRBV3-1,CARKCSGELFF,TGTGCCAGAAAGTGTAGCGGGGAGCTGTTTTTT
-,TRBJ2-7,TRBD1,TRBV3-1,CASSQDWGQGWYEQYF,TGTGCCAGCAGCCAAGATTGGGGACAGGGGTGGTACGAGCAGTACTTC
few,TRBJ1-3,-,TRBV27,CASSLGGSGNTIYF,TGTGCCAGCAGTTTGGGGGGCTCTGGAAACACCATATATTTT
few,TRBJ1-1,-,TRBV12-3/TRBV12-4,CASSLGGEAFF,TGTGCCAGCAGTTTGGGGGGTGAAGCTTTCTTT
-,TRBJ2-1,-,TRBV10-3,CAISVQGHSSLSSYNEQFF,TGTGCCATCAGTGTACAGGGTCACTCTAGTCTAAGCTCCTACAATGAGCAGTTCTTC
once,TRBJ1-1,-,TRBV29-1,CSVYSLEGITEAFF,TGCAGCGTTTATTCCCTCGAAGGAATCACTGAAGCTTTCTTT
-,TRBJ2-7,-,TRBV3-1,CASSQGRVRGYEQYF,TGTGCCAGCAGCCAAGGGAGGGTGAGGGGCTACGAGCAGTACTTC
-,TRBJ2-1,-,TRBV4-3,CASSQDQGMAYNEQFF,TGCGCCAGCAGCCAAGATCAGGGAATGGCCTACAATGAGCAGTTCTTC
-,TRBJ1-5,TRBD1,TRBV27,CASSPQGDYSNQPQHF,TGTGCCAGCAGCCCCCAGGGGGATTATAGCAATCAGCCCCAGCATTTT
-,TRBJ2-2,-,TRBV27,CASRISVTGELFF,TGTGCCAGCAGGATTAGTGTAACCGGGGAGCTGTTTTTT
-,TRBJ2-7,TRBD1,TRBV29-1,CSALGQGSSYEQYF,TGCAGCGCCCTGGGACAGGGAAGCTCCTACGAGCAGTACTTC
-,TRBJ1-1,-,TRBV30,CAWSEQLWVTEAFF,TGTGCCTGGAGTGAACAGCTGTGGGTCACTGAAGCTTTCTTT
-,TRBJ1-1,-,TRBV27,CASSLEGGTEAFF,TGTGCCAGCAGTTTAGAGGGTGGCACTGAAGCTTTCTTT
once,TRBJ2-5,-,TRBV3-1,CASSLTGTSLETQYF,TGTGCCAGCAGCTTAACCGGGACTTCCTTAGAGACCCAGTACTTC
-,TRBJ2-2,-,TRBV20-1,CSATRTEENTGELFF,TGCAGTGCTACCCGGACGGAAGAGAACACCGGGGAGCTGTTTTTT
-,TRBJ2-3,TRBD2,TRBV12-3/TRBV12-4,CASSRLAKDTQYF,TGTGCCAGCAGTAGACTAGCAAAAGATACGCAGTATTTT
-,TRBJ2-7,-,TRBV7-8,CASSLTGRVYEQYF,TGTGCCAGCAGCTTAACCGGCAGGGTCTACGAGCAGTACTTC
-,TRBJ2-3,-,TRBV30,CAWEGDTDTQYF,TGTGCCTGGGAAGGAGACACAGATACGCAGTATTTT
-,TRBJ2-7,-,TRBV4-1,CASSHWRGTGGLTTYEQYF,TGCGCCAGCAGCCACTGGCGGGGGACAGGAGGATTGACTACCTACGAGCAGTACTTC
-,TRBJ2-3,TRBD2,TRBV12-3/TRBV12-4,CASSLWGGSGDTQYF,TGTGCCAGCAGTTTATGGGGCGGGAGTGGGGATACGCAGTATTTT
-,TRBJ2-1,-,TRBV30,CAWSEELLAEQFF,TGTGCCTGGAGTGAAGAGCTACTCGCGGAGCAGTTCTTC
once,TRBJ1-1,-,TRBV5-6,CASSFVGGEAFF,TGTGCCAGCAGCTTTGTCGGGGGAGAAGCTTTCTTT
few,TRBJ2-7,TRBD2,TRBV5-6,CASSLELAGAYEQYF,TGTGCCAGCAGCTTGGAACTAGCGGGGGCCTACGAGCAGTACTTC
-,TRBJ2-2,TRBD1,TRBV4-2,CASSSRTGSTGELFF,TGTGCCAGCAGCTCCCGGACAGGGAGCACCGGGGAGCTGTTTTTT
-,TRBJ2-2,TRBD2,TRBV7-9,CASSETSGGLTGELFF,TGTGCCAGCAGCGAGACTAGCGGGGGACTTACCGGGGAGCTGTTTTTT
-,TRBJ1-1,-,TRBV29-1,CSVEDSGTEAFF,TGCAGCGTTGAAGATTCGGGGACTGAAGCTTTCTTT
once,TRBJ2-1,-,TRBV14,CASSQDFVGQLDLSSYNEQFF,TGTGCCAGCAGCCAAGATTTTGTGGGTCAACTAGACTTAAGCTCCTACAATGAGCAGTTCTTC
-,TRBJ2-3,TRBD2,TRBV27,CASTASGPSTDTQYF,TGTGCCAGCACCGCTAGCGGGCCATCCACAGATACGCAGTATTTT
once,TRBJ2-1,TRBD2,TRBV6-5,CASSYFLTSGSYNEQFF,TGTGCCAGCAGTTACTTTTTAACTAGCGGCTCCTACAATGAGCAGTTCTTC
once,TRBJ1-1,-,TRBV4-1,CASSQVIEVDPQAVAFF,TGCGCCAGCAGCCAAGTGATCGAGGTCGACCCACAGGCGGTAGCTTTCTTT
-,TRBJ2-3,-,TRBV7-2,CASSSVTSSTDTQYF,TGTGCCAGCAGCTCAGTAACGAGTAGCACAGATACGCAGTATTTT
-,TRBJ2-7,-,TRBV6-5,CASSYQGSSYEQYF,TGTGCCAGCAGTTACCAGGGGAGCTCCTACGAGCAGTACTTC
-,TRBJ2-7,-,TRBV6-5,CASSYSTAAPYYEQYF,TGTGCCAGCAGTTACTCGACAGCCGCCCCTTACTACGAGCAGTACTTC
-,TRBJ1-1,-,TRBV14,CASSRQYANTEAFF,TGTGCCAGCAGCCGCCAGTATGCGAACACTGAAGCTTTCTTT
-,TRBJ1-1,-,TRBV20-1,CSAYSDRGNTEAFF,TGCAGTGCTTATTCGGACAGAGGGAACACTGAAGCTTTCTTT
-,TRBJ1-1,-,TRBV18,CVHTPTGFAPNTDTEAFF,TGTGTACACACACCAACAGGGTTTGCCCCAAATACCGACACTGAAGCTTTCTTT
-,TRBJ2-2,-,TRBV7-6,CASSVGGQTGELFF,TGTGCCAGCAGCGTCGGGGGCCAAACCGGGGAGCTGTTTTTT
-,TRBJ2-3,-,TRBV4-2,CASSQAGLPRGTDTQYF,TGTGCCAGCAGCCAAGCCGGGCTTCCCCGGGGCACAGATACGCAGTATTTT
few,TRBJ2-7,-,TRBV29-1,CSVESVIGGYEQYF,TGCAGCGTTGAATCAGTGATCGGGGGCTACGAGCAGTACTTC